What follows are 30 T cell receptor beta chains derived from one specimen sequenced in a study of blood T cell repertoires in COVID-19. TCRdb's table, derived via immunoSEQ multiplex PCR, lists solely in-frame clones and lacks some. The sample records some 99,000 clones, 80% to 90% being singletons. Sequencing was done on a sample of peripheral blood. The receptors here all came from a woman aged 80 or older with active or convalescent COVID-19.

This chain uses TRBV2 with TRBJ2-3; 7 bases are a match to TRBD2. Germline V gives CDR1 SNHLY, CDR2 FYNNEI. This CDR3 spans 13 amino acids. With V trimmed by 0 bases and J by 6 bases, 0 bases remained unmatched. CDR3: CASSEAGGDTQYF. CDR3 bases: TGTGCCAGCAGTGAAGCGGGAGGGGATACGCAGTATTTT. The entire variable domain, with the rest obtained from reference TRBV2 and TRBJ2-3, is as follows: EPEVTQTPSHQVTQMGQEVILRCVPISNHLYFYWYRQILGQKVEFLVSFYNNEISEKSEIFDDQFSVERPDGSNFTLKIRSTKLEDSAMYFCASSEAGGDTQYFGPGTRLTVL.

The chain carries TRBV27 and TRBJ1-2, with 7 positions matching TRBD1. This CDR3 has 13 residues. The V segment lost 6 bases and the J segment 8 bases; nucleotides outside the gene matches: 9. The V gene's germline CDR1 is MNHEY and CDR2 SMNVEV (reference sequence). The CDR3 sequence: CASSYRGDRGYTF. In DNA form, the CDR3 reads TGTGCCAGCAGCTACAGGGGCGATAGAGGCTACACCTTC.

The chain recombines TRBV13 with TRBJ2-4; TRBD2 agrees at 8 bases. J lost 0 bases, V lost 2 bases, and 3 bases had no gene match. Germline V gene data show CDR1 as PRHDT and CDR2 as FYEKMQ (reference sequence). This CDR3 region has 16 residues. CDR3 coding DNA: TGTGCCAGCAGCTTAACTAGCGGAATAGCCAAAAACATTCAGTACTTC. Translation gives CASSLTSGIAKNIQYF. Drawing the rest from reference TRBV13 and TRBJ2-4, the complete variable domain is AAGVIQSPRHLIKEKRETATLKCYPIPRHDTVYWYQQGPGQDPQFLISFYEKMQSDKGSIPDRFSAQQFSDYHSELNMSSLELGDSALYFCASSLTSGIAKNIQYFGAGTRLSVL.

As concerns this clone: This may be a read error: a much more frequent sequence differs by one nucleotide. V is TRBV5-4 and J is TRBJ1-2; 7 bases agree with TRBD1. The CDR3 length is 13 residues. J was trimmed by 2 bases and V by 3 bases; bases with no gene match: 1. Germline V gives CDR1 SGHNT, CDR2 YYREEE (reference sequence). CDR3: CASSSTGNYGYTF. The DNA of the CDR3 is TGTGCCAGCAGCTCGACAGGGAACTATGGCTACACCTTC.

The CDR3 is CAINGWGLNEQYF. The CDR3, as DNA: TGTGCCATCAATGGGTGGGGGCTCAACGAGCAGTACTTC. The genes are TRBV10-3 and TRBJ2-7; possible D gene TRBD1, 6 bases. This CDR3 contains 13 residues. In germline, CDR1 is ENHRY, CDR2 SYGVKD. Between the trimmed V and J ends, which lost 7 bases and 5 bases, there was a span of 15 bases.

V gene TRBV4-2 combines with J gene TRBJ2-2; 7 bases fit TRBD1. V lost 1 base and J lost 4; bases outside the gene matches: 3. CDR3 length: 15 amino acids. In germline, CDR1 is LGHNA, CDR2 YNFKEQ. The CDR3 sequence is CASSQGDRITGELFF. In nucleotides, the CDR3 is TGTGCCAGCAGCCAAGGGGACAGAATCACCGGGGAGCTGTTTTTT.

CDR3: CATCPGQGPPFEQYF. In nucleotides, the CDR3 is TGTGCCACTTGTCCCGGACAGGGACCTCCCTTTGAGCAGTACTTC. The genes are TRBV2 and TRBJ2-7; TRBD1 matches 8 bases. The CDR3 loop spans 15 amino acids. J was trimmed by 7 bases and V by 10 bases; bases with no gene match: 18. Looked up from germline, CDR1 is SNHLY and CDR2 is FYNNEI.

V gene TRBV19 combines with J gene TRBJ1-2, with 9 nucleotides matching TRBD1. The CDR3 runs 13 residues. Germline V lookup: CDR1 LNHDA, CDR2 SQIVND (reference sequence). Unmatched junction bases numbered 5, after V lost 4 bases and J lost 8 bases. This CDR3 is CASSRGQGGGYTF. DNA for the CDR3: TGTGCCAGTAGTAGGGGACAGGGAGGGGGCTACACCTTC. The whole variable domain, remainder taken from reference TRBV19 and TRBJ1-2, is DGGITQSPKYLFRKEGQNVTLSCEQNLNHDAMYWYRQDPGQGLRLIYYSQIVNDFQKGDIAEGYSVSREKKESFPLTVTSAQKNPTAFYLCASSRGQGGGYTFGSGTRLTVV.

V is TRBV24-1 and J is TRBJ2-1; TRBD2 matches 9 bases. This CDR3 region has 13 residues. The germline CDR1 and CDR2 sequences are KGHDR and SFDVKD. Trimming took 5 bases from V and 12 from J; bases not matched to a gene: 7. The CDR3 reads CATSVTAGGRQFF. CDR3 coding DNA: TGTGCCACCAGTGTAACAGCGGGAGGAAGGCAGTTCTTC.

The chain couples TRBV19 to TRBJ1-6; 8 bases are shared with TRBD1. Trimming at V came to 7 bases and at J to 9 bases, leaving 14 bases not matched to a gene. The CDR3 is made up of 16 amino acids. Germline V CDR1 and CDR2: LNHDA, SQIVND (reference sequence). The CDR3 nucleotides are TGTGCCAGTAAGGATGGACAGGGTCTAGGGGGTTCACCCCTCCACTTT. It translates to CASKDGQGLGGSPLHF.

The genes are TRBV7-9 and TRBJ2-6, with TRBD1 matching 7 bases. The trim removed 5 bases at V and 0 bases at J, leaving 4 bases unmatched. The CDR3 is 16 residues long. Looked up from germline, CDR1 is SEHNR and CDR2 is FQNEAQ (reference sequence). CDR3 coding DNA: TGTGCCAGCAGCACCCGGACAGGCTCTGGGGCCAACGTCCTGACTTTC. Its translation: CASSTRTGSGANVLTF.

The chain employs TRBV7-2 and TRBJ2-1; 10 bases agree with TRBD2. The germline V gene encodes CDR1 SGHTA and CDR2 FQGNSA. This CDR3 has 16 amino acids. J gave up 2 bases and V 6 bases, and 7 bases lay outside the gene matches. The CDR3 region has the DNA TGTGCCAGCAGTCGAGAAGCGGGAGGGGCCTACAATGAGCAGTTCTTC. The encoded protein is CASSREAGGAYNEQFF.

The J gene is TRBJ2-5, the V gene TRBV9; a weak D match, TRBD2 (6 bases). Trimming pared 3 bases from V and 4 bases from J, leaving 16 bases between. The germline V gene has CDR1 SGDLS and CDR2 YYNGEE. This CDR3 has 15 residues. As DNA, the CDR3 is TGTGCCAGCAGCGCGCGGGGCATGCCCCGAGAGACCCAGTACTTC. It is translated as CASSARGMPRETQYF.

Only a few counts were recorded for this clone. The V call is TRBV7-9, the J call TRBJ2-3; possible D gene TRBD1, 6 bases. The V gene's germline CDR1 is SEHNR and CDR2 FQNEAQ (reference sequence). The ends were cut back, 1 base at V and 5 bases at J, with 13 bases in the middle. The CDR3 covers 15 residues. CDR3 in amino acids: CASSLGGRGLDTQYF. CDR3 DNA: TGTGCCAGCAGCTTAGGGGGCAGGGGTTTAGATACGCAGTATTTT.

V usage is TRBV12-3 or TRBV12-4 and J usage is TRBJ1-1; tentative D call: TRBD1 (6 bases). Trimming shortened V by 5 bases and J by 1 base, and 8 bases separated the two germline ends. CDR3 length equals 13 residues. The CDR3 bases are TGTGCCAGCAGTACGACAGGGAACACTGAAGCTTTCTTT. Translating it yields CASSTTGNTEAFF.

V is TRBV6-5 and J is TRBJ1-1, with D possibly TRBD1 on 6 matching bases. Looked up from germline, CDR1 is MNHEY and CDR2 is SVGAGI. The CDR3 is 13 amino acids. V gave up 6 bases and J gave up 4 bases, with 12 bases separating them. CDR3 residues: CASSAGVGTEAFF. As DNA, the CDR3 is TGTGCCAGCAGCGCAGGGGTGGGCACTGAAGCTTTCTTT.

The CDR3 DNA is TGTGCCAGCAGCTTAACTAGGGCCACGCGGGAGCCGGGCCACGAGCAGTACTTC. As protein: CASSLTRATREPGHEQYF. This sequence joins TRBV7-2 and TRBJ2-7; 7 bases line up with TRBD2. After removal of 2 bases from V and 5 bases from J, the junction contained 18 bases not matched to a gene. The germline V gene encodes CDR1 SGHTA and CDR2 FQGNSA. There are 18 residues in the CDR3.

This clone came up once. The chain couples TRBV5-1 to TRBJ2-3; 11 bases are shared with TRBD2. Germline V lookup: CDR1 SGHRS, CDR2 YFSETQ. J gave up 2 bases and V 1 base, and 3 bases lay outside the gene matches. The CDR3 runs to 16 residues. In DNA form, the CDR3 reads TGCGCCAGCAGCTTGTTACTAGCGGGAGTCACAGATACGCAGTATTTT. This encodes CASSLLLAGVTDTQYF.

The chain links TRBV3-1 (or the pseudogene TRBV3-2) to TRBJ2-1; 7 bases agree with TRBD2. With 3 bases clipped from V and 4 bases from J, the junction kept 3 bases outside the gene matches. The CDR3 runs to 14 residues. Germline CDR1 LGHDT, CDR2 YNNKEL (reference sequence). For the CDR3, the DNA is TGTGCCAGCAGCCATTCTAGCGGATACAATGAGCAGTTCTTC. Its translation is CASSHSSGYNEQFF.

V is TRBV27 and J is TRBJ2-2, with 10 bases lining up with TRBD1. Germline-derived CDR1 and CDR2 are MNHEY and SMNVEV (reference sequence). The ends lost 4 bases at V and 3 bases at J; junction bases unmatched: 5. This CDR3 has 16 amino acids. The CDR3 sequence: CASSSGQGGHTGELFF. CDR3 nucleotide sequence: TGTGCCAGCAGTTCAGGACAGGGGGGGCACACCGGGGAGCTGTTTTTT.

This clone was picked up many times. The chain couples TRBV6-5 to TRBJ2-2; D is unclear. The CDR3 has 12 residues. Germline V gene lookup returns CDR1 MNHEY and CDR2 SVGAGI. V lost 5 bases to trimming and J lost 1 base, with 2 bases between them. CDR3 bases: TGTGCCAGCAGTCGGAACACCGGGGAGCTGTTTTTT. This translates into CASSRNTGELFF.

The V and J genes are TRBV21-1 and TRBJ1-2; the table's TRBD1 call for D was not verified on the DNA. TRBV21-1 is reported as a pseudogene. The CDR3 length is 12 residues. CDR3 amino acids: CASIDSNYGYTF. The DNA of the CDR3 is TGTGCCAGCATCGACAGTAACTATGGCTACACCTTC.

CDR3 bases: TGTGCCAGCAGCCAAAGGGACAGGGGGCCGGATTCACCCCTCCACTTT. Translated: CASSQRDRGPDSPLHF. J is TRBJ1-6 and V is TRBV7-9, with 12 positions matching TRBD1. Germline assignment: CDR1 SEHNR and CDR2 FQNEAQ (reference sequence). CDR3 length: 16 amino acids. V was clipped by 5 bases and J by 8 bases; unmatched bases: 7.

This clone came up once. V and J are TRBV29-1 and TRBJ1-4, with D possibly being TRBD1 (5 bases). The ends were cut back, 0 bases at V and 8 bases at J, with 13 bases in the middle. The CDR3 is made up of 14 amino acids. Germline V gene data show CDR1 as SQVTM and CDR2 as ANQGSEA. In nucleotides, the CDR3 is TGCAGCGTTGAAGAAGGACCCGGGGGGGAAAAACTGTTTTTT. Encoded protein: CSVEEGPGGEKLFF.

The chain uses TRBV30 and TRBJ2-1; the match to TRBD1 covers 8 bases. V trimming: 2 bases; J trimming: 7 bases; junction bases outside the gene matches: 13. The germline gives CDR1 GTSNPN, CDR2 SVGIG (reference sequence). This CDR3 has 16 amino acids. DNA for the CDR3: TGTGCCTGGAGTCCAGGACCAGGGGGCCTCTGGAATGAGCAGTTCTTC. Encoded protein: CAWSPGPGGLWNEQFF.

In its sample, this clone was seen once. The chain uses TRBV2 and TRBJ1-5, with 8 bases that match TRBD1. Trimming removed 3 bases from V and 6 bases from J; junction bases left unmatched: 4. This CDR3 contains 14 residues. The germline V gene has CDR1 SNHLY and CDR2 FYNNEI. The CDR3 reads CASSESGGLQPQHF. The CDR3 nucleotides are TGTGCCAGCAGTGAGTCAGGGGGCCTTCAGCCCCAGCATTTT.

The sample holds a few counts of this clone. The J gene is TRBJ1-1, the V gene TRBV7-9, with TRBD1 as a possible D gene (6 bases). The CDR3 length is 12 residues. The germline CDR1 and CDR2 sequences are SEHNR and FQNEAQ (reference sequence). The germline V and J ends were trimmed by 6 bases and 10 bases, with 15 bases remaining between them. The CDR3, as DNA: TGTGCCAGCAGTCCACGTGAAGGGGGAGCTTTCTTT. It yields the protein CASSPREGGAFF.

CDR3 protein: CASSYSVMNTEAFF. Here the CDR3 DNA reads TGTGCCAGCAGCTACAGTGTGATGAACACTGAAGCTTTCTTT. The J gene is TRBJ1-1, the V gene TRBV5-4; D gene uncertain. CDR3 length equals 14 residues. The germline gives CDR1 SGHNT, CDR2 YYREEE (reference sequence). The germline V and J ends were trimmed by 3 bases and 0 bases, with 9 bases remaining between them. Looking up the rest from reference TRBV5-4 and TRBJ1-1 gives the full variable domain: ETGVTQSPTHLIKTRGQQVTLRCSSQSGHNTVSWYQQALGQGPQFIFQYYREEENGRGNFPPRFSGLQFPNYSSELNVNALELDDSALYLCASSYSVMNTEAFFGQGTRLTVV.

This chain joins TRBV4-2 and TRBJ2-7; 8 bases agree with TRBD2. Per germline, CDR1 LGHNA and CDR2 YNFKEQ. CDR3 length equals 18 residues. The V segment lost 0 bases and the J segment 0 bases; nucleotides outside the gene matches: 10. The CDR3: CASSQDVISGTSSYEQYF. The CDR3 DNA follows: TGTGCCAGCAGCCAAGATGTGATTAGCGGGACGAGCTCCTACGAGCAGTACTTC.

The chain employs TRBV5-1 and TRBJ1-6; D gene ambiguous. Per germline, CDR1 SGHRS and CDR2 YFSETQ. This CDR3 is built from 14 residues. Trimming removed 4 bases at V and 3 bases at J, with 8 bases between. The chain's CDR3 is CASSQRGYNSPLHF. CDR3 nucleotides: TGCGCCAGCAGCCAACGGGGCTATAATTCACCCCTCCACTTT.